This entry lists 29 T cell receptor beta chains sequenced from one sample in a study of Ad26.COV2.S vaccination and SARS-CoV-2 variants (dated by TCRdb to 2020 to 2023). The sample's treatment or condition label is to be understood as: around 19 received Ad26.COV2.S at low or high dose, single or two shots; about 5 received placebo; per-sample allocation not given. For vaccine and placebo recipients, the sequenced repertoires came from samples collected on day 63 after the first injection. Library prep was done by the immunoSEQ multiplex PCR assay. TCRdb mirrors the immuneACCESS table, restricted to in-frame sequences. Some clones are absent from its copies; in checked studies, under half trace to an unresolved V gene, and the reason for the others is unknown. The sample profile shows around 450,000 clones; 85% to 90% of them were found once. The ten largest clones take up about 2.5% of the sample.

The sample here was peripheral blood, taken in a trial of Ad26.COV2.S vaccine versus placebo. The receptors here all came from a person between 18 and 65 years old who received the Ad26.COV2.S COVID-19 vaccine or a placebo.

The CDR3 is CATIAGQQETQYF. The CDR3 DNA reads as TGTGCCACCATAGCGGGACAACAAGAGACCCAGTACTTC. The chain employs TRBV3-1 (or the pseudogene TRBV3-2) and TRBJ2-5; the match to TRBD2 covers 8 bases. From germline, CDR1 is LGHDT and CDR2 YNNKEL (reference sequence). This CDR3 region has 13 residues. Trimming took 10 bases from V and 2 from J; bases not matched to a gene: 6.

The chain uses TRBV28 and TRBJ1-1; D remains ambiguous. Germline V gives CDR1 MDHEN, CDR2 SYDVKM. V was pared by 3 bases and J by 4 bases, with 15 bases between. This CDR3 spans 15 amino acids. The CDR3 reads CASSFRSTLSTEAFF. CDR3 nucleotide sequence: TGTGCCAGCAGTTTCCGGAGTACCCTAAGCACTGAAGCTTTCTTT.

This clone showed up just once. CDR3 DNA sequence: TGTGCCAGCACCTCGGAGTTGTGGGACACTGAAGCTTTCTTT. Protein sequence: CASTSELWDTEAFF. This chain connects TRBV5-5 to TRBJ1-1; D unresolved. V was trimmed by 6 bases and J by 3 bases, leaving 15 bases between them. The CDR3 totals 14 residues. Germline CDR1 and CDR2: SGHKS and YYEKEE (reference sequence).

The chain carries TRBV19 and TRBJ2-7; the match to TRBD2 covers 7 bases. After removal of 5 bases from V and 3 bases from J, the junction contained 10 bases not matched to a gene. This CDR3 is 15 amino acids long. Germline CDR1 LNHDA, CDR2 SQIVND (reference sequence). CDR3 nucleotide sequence: TGTGCCAGTAGTGGGAGCGGGGCGGCTCTCTACGAGCAGTACTTC. It specifies CASSGSGAALYEQYF.

This rearrangement joins TRBV3-1 (or the pseudogene TRBV3-2) to TRBJ2-5, with 10 bases lining up with TRBD2. The CDR3 is 14 residues long. V dropped 3 bases and J dropped 3; count of bases not matched to a gene: 1. Per the germline V gene, CDR1 is LGHDT and CDR2 is YNNKEL (reference sequence). The CDR3 bases are TGTGCCAGCAGCCACAGCGGGAGGGAAGAGACCCAGTACTTC. Amino acid sequence: CASSHSGREETQYF.

DNA of the CDR3: TGTGCCAGCTCACTGATAGGGGGGATGAACACTGAAGCTTTCTTT. Amino acids: CASSLIGGMNTEAFF. This chain joins TRBV18 and TRBJ1-1; possible D gene TRBD1, 6 bases. The V end was cut by 4 bases, the J end by 0 bases, with 12 bases between. The CDR3 length is 15 residues. Looked up from germline, CDR1 is KGHSH and CDR2 is LQKENI.

V usage is TRBV9 and J usage is TRBJ2-2; 9 nucleotides line up with TRBD2. The CDR3 contains 16 residues. In germline, CDR1 is SGDLS, CDR2 YYNGEE. V lost 0 bases to trimming and J lost 7 bases; unmatched junction nucleotides: 7. CDR3 DNA sequence: TGTGCCAGCAGCGTAGCCTCTAGCGGGATCATCGGGGAGCTGTTTTTT. This encodes CASSVASSGIIGELFF. Complete variable domain (other parts from reference TRBV9 and TRBJ2-2): DSGVTQTPKHLITATGQRVTLRCSPRSGDLSVYWYQQSLDQGLQFLIQYYNGEERAKGNILERFSAQQFPDLHSELNLSSLELGDSALYFCASSVASSGIIGELFFGEGSRLTVL.

The V call is TRBV7-2, the J call TRBJ2-7, with TRBD2 identical over 10 bases. CDR1 and CDR2 (germline): SGHTA, FQGNSA. J lost 5 bases, V lost 3 bases, and 10 bases had no gene match. CDR3 length equals 16 residues. CDR3 nucleotides: TGTGCCAGCAGCTTCCTTGGTGGACTAGCGGAAAACGAGCAGTACTTC. Translating gives CASSFLGGLAENEQYF. Full variable domain (missing parts from reference TRBV7-2 and TRBJ2-7): GAGVSQSPSNKVTEKGKDVELRCDPISGHTALYWYRQSLGQGLEFLIYFQGNSAPDKSGLPSDRFSAERTGGSVSTLTIQRTQQEDSAVYLCASSFLGGLAENEQYFGPGTRLTVT.

V and J are TRBV3-1 (or the pseudogene TRBV3-2) and TRBJ2-2; unclear D gene. Germline CDR1 reads LGHDT; CDR2 reads YNNKEL (reference sequence). Trimming shortened V by 1 base and J by 5 bases, and 17 bases separated the two germline ends. The CDR3 consists of 17 residues. The CDR3 DNA sequence: TGTGCCAGCAGCCAAGTTTTGGGCAGCACCCCGACCGGGGAGCTGTTTTTT. Amino acid sequence: CASSQVLGSTPTGELFF.

The chain couples TRBV11-3 to TRBJ2-1; D is perhaps TRBD2 (5 bases). The V end lost 3 bases, the J end lost 4 bases, and 19 bases lay between the germline ends. The CDR3 is 17 residues long. From germline, CDR1 is SGHNT and CDR2 YENEEA. The CDR3 DNA follows: TGTGCCAGCAGCTTCCCGAAGGGTAGCGAAACTTACAATGAGCAGTTCTTC. This encodes CASSFPKGSETYNEQFF.

The chain combines TRBV12-5 with TRBJ2-6, with a weak D call TRBD1 (5 bases). Germline V gene lookup returns CDR1 LGHNT and CDR2 FRNRAP. There are 16 residues in the CDR3. The ends were cut back, 0 bases at V and 2 bases at J, with 8 bases in the middle. The CDR3 protein is CASGLVTGAGANVLTF. The CDR3, as DNA: TGTGCTAGTGGTTTGGTTACAGGAGCTGGGGCCAACGTCCTGACTTTC.

J is TRBJ1-5 and V is TRBV6-2 or TRBV6-3; possibly TRBD1 for D (5 bases). V was trimmed by 4 bases and J by 4 bases, leaving 14 bases between them. CDR3 length: 15 amino acids. CDR1 MNHEY and CDR2 SVGEGT come from the germline V gene. The CDR3 DNA sequence: TGTGCCAGCAGTTCCCTAGGACGGGGGAATCAGCCCCAGCATTTT. This sequence encodes CASSSLGRGNQPQHF.

The J gene is TRBJ1-5, the V gene TRBV30; a weak D match, TRBD1 (6 bases). Trimming removed 3 bases at V and 2 bases at J, with 14 bases between. Germline CDR1 and CDR2: GTSNPN and SVGIG (reference sequence). The CDR3 covers 15 residues. Written as DNA, the CDR3 is TGTGCCTGGAGCCGGGGGGGCGCGGGCAATCAGCCCCAGCATTTT. Amino acid sequence: CAWSRGGAGNQPQHF.

This clone was detected only a few times. V usage is TRBV19 and J usage is TRBJ1-5, with D perhaps matching TRBD1 (6 bases). The CDR3 contains 15 residues. The germline V and J ends were trimmed by 1 base and 5 bases, with 12 bases remaining between them. Germline V CDR1 and CDR2: LNHDA, SQIVND (reference sequence). This CDR3 reads CASSIGGGADQPQHF. CDR3 nucleotides: TGTGCCAGTAGTATAGGCGGGGGGGCGGATCAGCCCCAGCATTTT.

The chain couples TRBV7-2 to TRBJ1-4; D is perhaps TRBD1 (5 bases). CDR1 is SGHTA, CDR2 FQGNSA, per germline. This CDR3 comprises 15 residues. The germline V and J ends were trimmed by 6 bases and 0 bases, with 11 bases remaining between them. The CDR3, as DNA: TGTGCCAGCAGGAACCAGGGAGCAACTAATGAAAAACTGTTTTTT. This translates into CASRNQGATNEKLFF.

V usage is TRBV6-5 and J usage is TRBJ1-2; TRBD1 might be the D (5 bases). Trimming removed 2 bases from V and 6 bases from J, with 16 bases in between. CDR3 length: 15 residues. Germline CDR1 and CDR2: MNHEY and SVGAGI. The CDR3 protein is CASSYAGADGDGYTF. The CDR3, as DNA: TGTGCCAGCAGTTACGCCGGGGCGGATGGGGATGGCTACACCTTC.

This chain connects TRBV28 to TRBJ1-5; 9 positions agree with TRBD1. Per the germline V gene, CDR1 is MDHEN and CDR2 is SYDVKM. The CDR3 is made up of 15 amino acids. Trimming at V came to 4 bases and at J to 3 bases, leaving 4 bases not matched to a gene. CDR3 DNA: TGTGCCAGCAGTTCGACAGGGGGGATCAATCAGCCCCAGCATTTT. Its protein is CASSSTGGINQPQHF. Combining the CDR3 with reference TRBV28 and TRBJ1-5 gives the whole variable domain DVKVTQSSRYLVKRTGEKVFLECVQDMDHENMFWYRQDPGLGLRLIYFSYDVKMKEKGDIPEGYSVSREKKERFSLILESASTNQTSMYLCASSSTGGINQPQHFGDGTRLSIL.

The chain carries TRBV7-9 and TRBJ1-6; 9 bases fit TRBD1. The CDR3 contains 15 residues. The germline gives CDR1 SEHNR, CDR2 FQNEAQ (reference sequence). V gave up 5 bases and J gave up 8 bases; unmatched junction bases: 7. The CDR3 sequence: CASSLWTGEDSPLHF. The CDR3 DNA follows: TGTGCCAGCAGCCTATGGACAGGGGAGGATTCACCCCTCCACTTT.

The V gene is TRBV6-2 or TRBV6-3, the J gene TRBJ2-5; TRBD1 agrees at 11 bases. The CDR3 sequence is 16 residues long. The J segment lost 3 bases and the V segment lost 2 bases, leaving 5 bases of the junction unmatched. The germline V gene encodes CDR1 MNHEY and CDR2 SVGEGT. The CDR3 spells CASSYERDRGEETQYF. The CDR3 coding sequence is TGTGCCAGCAGTTACGAAAGGGACAGGGGGGAAGAGACCCAGTACTTC.

This clone was recorded at least ten times. The V gene is TRBV4-2, the J gene TRBJ1-2, with 7 bases lining up with TRBD1. Germline-derived CDR1 and CDR2 are LGHNA and YNFKEQ. V was clipped by 3 bases and J by 3 bases; unmatched bases: 13. The CDR3 has 17 residues. CDR3 in amino acids: CASSQPWEGGWDYGYTF. CDR3 DNA: TGTGCCAGCAGCCAGCCGTGGGAAGGGGGCTGGGACTATGGCTACACCTTC.

The genes are TRBV28 and TRBJ1-1; D is ambiguous. Trimming removed 4 bases from V and 0 bases from J, with 6 bases in between. This CDR3 has 13 amino acids. From germline, CDR1 is MDHEN and CDR2 SYDVKM. The CDR3 region has the DNA TGTGCCAGCAGTTCCTTCATGAACACTGAAGCTTTCTTT. It is translated as CASSSFMNTEAFF.

The J gene is TRBJ2-5, the V gene TRBV9, with 8 bases that match TRBD1. CDR1 and CDR2 from the germline V gene are SGDLS and YYNGEE. CDR3 length: 14 amino acids. V shed 4 bases, J shed 0 bases, and the junction held 2 bases outside the gene matches. The CDR3 DNA reads TGTGCCAGCAGCACAGGGGGACACCAAGAGACCCAGTACTTC. This sequence encodes CASSTGGHQETQYF. Together with reference TRBV9 and TRBJ2-5, the CDR3 gives the full variable domain: DSGVTQTPKHLITATGQRVTLRCSPRSGDLSVYWYQQSLDQGLQFLIQYYNGEERAKGNILERFSAQQFPDLHSELNLSSLELGDSALYFCASSTGGHQETQYFGPGTRLLVL.

The chain links TRBV24-1 to TRBJ1-4, with 8 bases aligning to TRBD1. This CDR3 spans 15 amino acids. V gave up 4 bases and J gave up 8 bases; unmatched junction bases: 8. Germline-derived CDR1 and CDR2 are KGHDR and SFDVKD. As DNA, the CDR3 is TGTGCCACCAGTGAAACAGGGGGACAACTCGAAAAACTGTTTTTT. Amino acids: CATSETGGQLEKLFF.

The chain carries TRBV5-6 and TRBJ1-5; D not certain. The CDR3 is made up of 13 amino acids. V lost 1 base and J 5 bases, leaving 7 bases between the germline ends. Germline loops: CDR1 SGHDT, CDR2 YYEEEE. The CDR3 protein is CASSLTDHQPQHF. CDR3 nucleotide sequence: TGTGCCAGCAGCTTGACGGATCATCAGCCCCAGCATTTT.

The CDR3 sequence: CSVDAGAVDTQYF. CDR3 sequence (DNA): TGCAGCGTTGACGCGGGGGCGGTAGATACGCAGTATTTT. This chain uses TRBV29-1 with TRBJ2-3; D possibly corresponds to TRBD2 (7 bases). Germline CDR1 is SQVTM and CDR2 is ANQGSEA. Trimming took off 3 bases at V and 5 bases at J, with 12 bases between the two ends. The CDR3 spans 13 residues.

The chain combines TRBV6-5 with TRBJ2-3; either TRBD1 or TRBD2 may fit D (5 bases each). V lost 6 bases and J lost 4, with 17 bases in between. Germline CDR1 is MNHEY and CDR2 is SVGAGI. The CDR3 is made up of 15 amino acids. The CDR3 bases are TGTGCCAGCAGGACGGGGACCCTCTTCTCAGATACGCAGTATTTT. Encoded protein: CASRTGTLFSDTQYF.

This chain uses TRBV7-9 with TRBJ1-3; maybe TRBD1 (5 bases). The V end was cut by 4 bases, the J end by 4 bases, with 8 bases between. The CDR3 loop spans 13 amino acids. CDR1 SEHNR and CDR2 FQNEAQ come from the germline V gene (reference sequence). This CDR3 reads CASSSRAGNTIYF. The CDR3, as DNA: TGTGCCAGCAGCTCCAGGGCCGGAAACACCATATATTTT.

The rearrangement joins TRBV29-1 to TRBJ2-2; D is undetermined. This CDR3 comprises 13 residues. V lost 4 bases and J 3 bases, leaving 9 bases between the germline ends. In germline, CDR1 is SQVTM, CDR2 ANQGSEA. This chain's CDR3 is CSVGLVHTGELFF. CDR3 nucleotide sequence: TGCAGCGTTGGTCTCGTTCACACCGGGGAGCTGTTTTTT.

The chain combines TRBV7-2 with TRBJ2-5; D perhaps matches TRBD2 (5 bases). V was cut by 5 bases and J by 9 bases, with 16 bases left in between. Germline values: CDR1 SGHTA, CDR2 FQGNSA. The CDR3 consists of 13 residues. CDR3 in DNA: TGTGCCAGCAGCAGGACTCTGTTTGAGCCCCAGTACTTC. Amino acid sequence: CASSRTLFEPQYF. The full variable domain, with the rest looked up from reference TRBV7-2 and TRBJ2-5, is GAGVSQSPSNKVTEKGKDVELRCDPISGHTALYWYRQSLGQGLEFLIYFQGNSAPDKSGLPSDRFSAERTGGSVSTLTIQRTQQEDSAVYLCASSRTLFEPQYFGPGTRLLVL.